The clone carrying this TCR beta chain was detected only a few times. Its specificity is unknown. The iRepertoire nested amplicon-rescue multiplex PCR amplified TCR alpha and beta CDR3s from RNA. One-step reverse transcription and amplification started from around 100-400 ng of tissue mRNA or PBMC total RNA. From the multiplex PCR reads, TCRdb called clonotypes with MiXCR, one entry per CDR3 protein. The table shows approximately 120,000 distinct CDR3 sequences, with 20% to 30% occurring only once. Trimming cost V 0 bases and J 9 bases, with 10 bases left between them. Germline V gives CDR1 SGHRS, CDR2 YFSETQ. CDR3 length: 12 residues. The data originate from a study of glioma-infiltrating T cells. General study findings and limits: CDR3 overlap between tissue and blood was very small. Tissue-blood divergence was below expectation in non-neoplastic patients, above in gliomas.

Sequenced input: glioma tissue, nonneoplastic brain tissue, or PBMCs (not recorded which). The chain links TRBV5-1 to TRBJ2-7; D is unresolved. The sequence was obtained from a human donor with low-grade glioma or glioblastoma, undergoing nonglioma brain surgery, or in good health (not recorded which). Here the CDR3 DNA reads TGCGCCAGCAGCTTGGGTTTTGCCGCGCAGTACTTC. It codes for CASSLGFAAQYF.